This T cell receptor (beta chain) is drawn from a study of shared clonotypes between healthy human individuals. About the research overall: With ages of 18 to 49, the donors were a couple of women and a few men.

Partitioning of CD4+ cells yielded a CD45RA+ naive subset and a CD45RA-negative memory subset. Using immunoSEQ multiplex PCR, the repertoire was profiled, and TCRdb retains in-frame clones only, with some absent. The sample consists of some 2,400,000 clones, around 95% of them appearing once. CDR3 length: 15 amino acids. Looked up from germline, CDR1 is LNHDA and CDR2 is SQIVND (reference sequence). Trimming at V came to 6 bases and at J to 1 base, leaving 6 bases not matched to a gene. Study conclusions and caveats: Relative to their counterparts shared across all four donors, non-shared clonotypes exhibited diminished generation probabilities. Clonotype sharing across donors was expected to vary with sequencing depth.

Points on this clone: The antigen is unknown.

This clonotype originated in a man between 18 and 29 years old in good health. Sequences were obtained from naive CD4+ T cells sorted from blood. Subset in this sample: CD45RA+ positively selected. J is TRBJ2-3 and V is TRBV19; TRBD2 matches 8 bases. The CDR3 loop is CASSGRRGGTDTQYF. DNA for the CDR3: TGTGCCAGTAGCGGAAGGCGGGGGGGCACAGATACGCAGTATTTT.